The text below deals with one T cell receptor beta chain. This sample is part of a study of technical replicates of blood from a handful of donors. TCRdb's table, derived via immunoSEQ multiplex PCR, lists solely in-frame clones and lacks some. The table has some 76,000 clones, 90% to 95% seen once. The CDR3 has 14 residues. V gave up 6 bases and J gave up 6 bases, with 18 bases separating them. Germline CDR1 is LNHDA and CDR2 is SQIVND (reference sequence). The receptor's source is a human donor in good health. Sample: T cells isolated from PBMCs. The chain combines TRBV19 with TRBJ2-7; D may be TRBD2 (6 bases). DNA of the CDR3: TGTGCCAGTAGGACCAGGGACTTGAGTTCCGAGCAGTACTTC. Residues: CASRTRDLSSEQYF. Looking up the rest from reference TRBV19 and TRBJ2-7 gives the full variable domain: DGGITQSPKYLFRKEGQNVTLSCEQNLNHDAMYWYRQDPGQGLRLIYYSQIVNDFQKGDIAEGYSVSREKKESFPLTVTSAQKNPTAFYLCASRTRDLSSEQYFGPGTRLTVT.